Here is one TCR beta chain with its context. Its specificity is unknown. The sample belongs to a study of response to subunit inactivated influenza vaccine. Notes on the study in general: Few additional T cells are recruited per seasonal influenza vaccination, authors suggested.

TCRdb passed the RT-PCR reads through MiXCR, listing each CDR3 protein once. The sample includes about 240,000 distinct CDR3 sequences, 9% to 15% of them seen just once. This CDR3 spans 14 amino acids. V was trimmed by 6 bases and J by 5 bases, leaving 16 bases between them. Per the germline V gene, CDR1 is SNHLY and CDR2 is FYNNEI. The source is a man aged 50-59 years who received an inactivated influenza vaccine. This chain joins TRBV2 and TRBJ2-5; D remains ambiguous. Sequencing used non-naive T cells sorted from PBMCs, obtained less than 15 days before vaccination. The DNA for the CDR3 is TGTGCCAGCAGCGTCGATAGGGCGGTCGAGACCCAGTACTTC. As protein: CASSVDRAVETQYF.